Below are 25 T cell receptor beta chains sequenced from a single sample in a study of control samples from healthy donors and cancer patients. Sequencing used immunoSEQ multiplex PCR; TCRdb keeps in-frame clones, though not all of them. The table has approximately 60,000 clones, 65% to 90% seen once. Sequencing used blood. These TCRs come from a man aged 35 to 55 in good health.

About this clone itself: The sample contains more than one DNA sequence encoding this CDR3. CDR3 coding DNA: TGTGCCACCAGCAGAGACAGGGGATATGGCTACACCTTC. It codes for CATSRDRGYGYTF. The chain links TRBV15 to TRBJ1-2, with a weak D call TRBD1 (6 bases). The ends were cut back, 0 bases at V and 5 bases at J, with 7 bases in the middle. This CDR3 spans 13 amino acids. The germline gives CDR1 LNHNV, CDR2 YYDKDF (reference sequence).

The CDR3 nucleotides read TGTGCCAGCGGGAGCTCCTACAATGAGCAGTTCTTC. Protein product: CASGSSYNEQFF. V and J are TRBV7-3 and TRBJ2-1; perhaps TRBD2 as D (5 bases). The CDR3 has 12 amino acids. Trimming pared 8 bases from V and 0 bases from J, leaving 5 bases between. CDR1 and CDR2 from the germline V gene are SGHTA and FQGTGA.

The V gene is TRBV15, the J gene TRBJ1-1; unclear D gene. Germline lookup yields CDR1 LNHNV and CDR2 YYDKDF (reference sequence). The CDR3 runs to 14 residues. Trimming left V 0 bases short and J 4 bases short, with 9 bases between. The CDR3 is CATSRDSALTEAFF. CDR3 sequence (DNA): TGTGCCACCAGCAGAGACTCCGCACTCACTGAAGCTTTCTTT.

The V and J genes are TRBV6-5 and TRBJ2-1, with 9 bases identical to TRBD1. From germline, CDR1 is MNHEY and CDR2 SVGAGI. V shed 6 bases and J 4 bases; nucleotides not matched to a gene: 7. The CDR3 runs to 15 residues. The CDR3 DNA reads as TGTGCCAGCAGATCCGGGACAGGGTCGTACAATGAGCAGTTCTTC. It specifies CASRSGTGSYNEQFF.

The chain carries TRBV9 and TRBJ2-5, with D tentatively TRBD1 (5 bases). There are 15 residues in the CDR3. V lost 4 bases to trimming and J lost 5 bases, with 18 bases between them. The germline CDR1 and CDR2 sequences are SGDLS and YYNGEE. The CDR3 coding sequence is TGTGCCAGCAGCCCCTTCTCGGACATGGGGGAGACCCAGTACTTC. Translating it yields CASSPFSDMGETQYF.

V gene TRBV13 combines with J gene TRBJ2-3, with unresolved D. Looked up from germline, CDR1 is PRHDT and CDR2 is FYEKMQ (reference sequence). Trimming stripped 5 bases from V and 0 bases from J, with 12 bases between. CDR3 length: 15 residues. CDR3 DNA sequence: TGTGCCAGCAGCACCTATGCGGCTAGCACAGATACGCAGTATTTT. This gives the protein CASSTYAASTDTQYF.

The rearrangement joins TRBV4-1 to TRBJ2-1; 7 positions match TRBD2. The CDR3 extends over 16 amino acids. Germline V gene lookup returns CDR1 MGHRA and CDR2 YSYEKL. The trim removed 6 bases at V and 6 bases at J, leaving 14 bases unmatched. CDR3 in amino acids: CASRIRAAGASNEQFF. The CDR3 DNA reads as TGCGCCAGCAGAATCCGGGCCGCGGGAGCCAGCAATGAGCAGTTCTTC.

This clone appeared once. J is TRBJ2-7 and V is TRBV5-5; D might be TRBD2 (6 bases). Per germline, CDR1 SGHKS and CDR2 YYEKEE (reference sequence). The CDR3 is 14 amino acids. The V end was cut by 0 bases, the J end by 2 bases, with 9 bases between. DNA for the CDR3: TGTGCCAGCAGCTTGGCTAGCGCGGCCTACGAGCAGTACTTC. Protein product: CASSLASAAYEQYF.

In this sample, this clone turned up once. The rearrangement uses TRBV6-5 and TRBJ2-7; 7 nucleotides agree with TRBD1. The trim removed 4 bases at V and 2 bases at J, leaving 5 bases unmatched. The germline V gene encodes CDR1 MNHEY and CDR2 SVGAGI. This CDR3 region has 14 residues. In nucleotides, the CDR3 is TGTGCCAGCAGTTTCGGGACAGACACCTACGAGCAGTACTTC. Its translation is CASSFGTDTYEQYF.

The V gene is TRBV21-1, the J gene TRBJ1-5. TRBV21-1 is termed a pseudogene. This CDR3 is 20 amino acids long. The DNA of the CDR3 is TGTGCCAGCAGCTTACTAGCAACTTTCCCGCCCGGTACTTTCAATCAGCCCCAGCATTTT. It codes for CASSLLATFPPGTFNQPQHF.

This rearrangement joins TRBV29-1 to TRBJ2-1; 12 nucleotides align to TRBD2. The length of the CDR3 is 13 residues. The germline V gene has CDR1 SQVTM and CDR2 ANQGSEA. V lost 7 bases to trimming and J lost 10 bases; unmatched junction nucleotides: 8. The CDR3 bases are TGCAGCGGAGGGACTAGCGGGTCAGGGGAGCAGTTCTTC. Its protein is CSGGTSGSGEQFF.

V is TRBV4-2 and J is TRBJ1-2, with D unclear. Trimming cost V 0 bases and J 2 bases, with 13 bases left between them. CDR3 length equals 16 residues. CDR1 and CDR2 (germline): LGHNA, YNFKEQ. The DNA for the CDR3 is TGTGCCAGCAGCCAAGATCGAAGGGCTTCAAACTATGGCTACACCTTC. It translates to CASSQDRRASNYGYTF.

This sequence joins TRBV7-8 and TRBJ2-3, with TRBD2 identical over 12 bases. This CDR3 is 16 amino acids long. CDR1 is SGHVS and CDR2 is FQNEAQ in the germline V gene. With 2 bases clipped from V and 2 bases from J, the junction kept 2 bases outside the gene matches. Here the CDR3 DNA reads TGTGCCAGCAGCTTACCTAGCGGGGGGGTCACAGATACGCAGTATTTT. This encodes CASSLPSGGVTDTQYF. Full variable domain (missing parts from reference TRBV7-8 and TRBJ2-3): GAGVSQSPRYKVAKRGQDVALRCDPISGHVSLFWYQQALGQGPEFLTYFQNEAQLDKSGLPSDRFFAERPEGSVSTLKIQRTQQEDSAVYLCASSLPSGGVTDTQYFGPGTRLTVL.

This clone has just a few counts. The chain recombines TRBV7-3 with TRBJ2-1, with 10 positions matching TRBD2. This CDR3 contains 14 residues. V trimming: 4 bases; J trimming: 9 bases; junction bases outside the gene matches: 6. CDR1 and CDR2 from the germline V gene are SGHTA and FQGTGA. CDR3: CASSSRLAGGEQFF. DNA of the CDR3: TGTGCCAGCAGCTCTAGACTAGCGGGTGGTGAGCAGTTCTTC.

The chain is built from TRBV7-2 and TRBJ2-1; 8 nucleotides match TRBD1. CDR1 SGHTA and CDR2 FQGNSA come from the germline V gene. Trimming cost V 5 bases and J 5 bases; bases outside gene matches: 8. The CDR3 has 15 amino acids. Here the CDR3 DNA reads TGTGCCAGCAGCCCCACAGGGGGGAGTAACAATGAGCAGTTCTTC. This sequence encodes CASSPTGGSNNEQFF.

V and J are TRBV4-3 and TRBJ1-1; TRBD1 might be the D (6 bases). V was cut by 1 base and J by 8 bases, with 17 bases left in between. This CDR3 spans 15 amino acids. Per the germline V gene, CDR1 is LGHNA and CDR2 is YSLEER. The CDR3 sequence: CASSQAEFGGTEAFF. As DNA, the CDR3 is TGCGCCAGCAGCCAAGCCGAATTCGGGGGCACGGAAGCTTTCTTT.

V usage is TRBV7-2 and J usage is TRBJ2-7, with 8 bases that match TRBD1. Germline V gene data show CDR1 as SGHTA and CDR2 as FQGNSA. Trimming cost V 7 bases and J 0 bases; bases outside gene matches: 8. The CDR3 totals 15 residues. Here the CDR3 DNA reads TGTGCCAGCAACCGCGGGACAGGATACTCCTACGAGCAGTACTTC. It is translated as CASNRGTGYSYEQYF.

V usage is TRBV7-6 and J usage is TRBJ2-1; 14 bases agree with TRBD2. CDR1 SGHVS and CDR2 FNYEAQ come from the germline V gene. The CDR3 length is 15 residues. Losses at the gene ends were 4 bases for V and 6 bases for J; bases not matched to a gene: 2. CDR3 DNA sequence: TGTGCCAGCAGCTCGGGACTAGCGGGGGCCAATGAGCAGTTCTTC. Its translation: CASSSGLAGANEQFF.

The CDR3 DNA reads TGTGCCAGCAGCCCGCAGGGGGCGCTAGGAGAGACCCAGTACTTC. Its protein is CASSPQGALGETQYF. The chain recombines TRBV7-3 with TRBJ2-5; 8 bases are shared with TRBD1. The germline CDR1 and CDR2 sequences are SGHTA and FQGTGA. There are 15 residues in the CDR3. Trimming at V came to 5 bases and at J to 4 bases, leaving 9 bases not matched to a gene. The full variable domain, in which reference TRBV7-3 and TRBJ2-5 provide the parts outside the CDR3, is GAGVSQTPSNKVTEKGKYVELRCDPISGHTALYWYRQSLGQGPEFLIYFQGTGAADDSGLPNDRFFAVRPEGSVSTLKIQRTERGDSAVYLCASSPQGALGETQYFGPGTRLLVL.

V and J are TRBV5-1 and TRBJ2-7; D is undetermined. CDR3 length equals 13 residues. Trimming stripped 0 bases from V and 3 bases from J, with 7 bases between. Per germline, CDR1 SGHRS and CDR2 YFSETQ. The chain's CDR3 is CASSLEHFYEQYF. The CDR3 DNA follows: TGCGCCAGCAGCTTGGAGCATTTCTACGAGCAGTACTTC.

The chain has TRBV18 and TRBJ2-3; no clear D. The CDR3 is made up of 12 amino acids. Between the trimmed V and J ends, which lost 0 bases and 5 bases, there was a span of 3 bases. Germline CDR1 KGHSH, CDR2 LQKENI. The CDR3 reads CASSPPGDTQYF. CDR3 DNA sequence: TGTGCCAGCTCACCACCCGGAGATACGCAGTATTTT.

The chain links TRBV7-2 to TRBJ1-4; TRBD1 might be the D (6 bases). There are 15 residues in the CDR3. Trimming pared 4 bases from V and 5 bases from J, leaving 14 bases between. Looked up from germline, CDR1 is SGHTA and CDR2 is FQGNSA. The CDR3 loop reads CASSSPDRMNEKLFF. In DNA, the CDR3 is TGTGCCAGCAGCTCCCCGGACAGAATGAATGAAAAACTGTTTTTT.

V and J are TRBV3-1 (or the pseudogene TRBV3-2) and TRBJ1-2; a weak D match, TRBD1 (6 bases). With 4 bases removed from V and 7 bases from J, the gap between germline ends came to 19 bases. This CDR3 spans 15 amino acids. CDR1 and CDR2 from the germline V gene are LGHDT and YNNKEL (reference sequence). For the CDR3, the DNA is TGTGCCAGCAGCCTCAACCCGACAGGCTCCACTGGCTACACCTTC. Residues: CASSLNPTGSTGYTF.

This chain uses TRBV12-3 or TRBV12-4 with TRBJ1-2; TRBD1 is a possible D gene (5 bases). The CDR3 runs 13 residues. V was clipped by 6 bases and J by 8 bases, with 16 bases between them. The CDR3 is CASSPREGFGYTF. The CDR3 DNA reads TGTGCCAGCAGCCCCAGGGAGGGTTTCGGCTACACCTTC.

The CDR3, as DNA: TGTGCCAGCAGCCGTCGGGGCGGGAGCTCCCCGAATGAGCAGTTCTTC. Translation gives CASSRRGGSSPNEQFF. V gene TRBV3-1 (or the pseudogene TRBV3-2) combines with J gene TRBJ2-1; 7 bases map to TRBD2. CDR1 is LGHDT and CDR2 is YNNKEL in the germline V gene (reference sequence). The CDR3 loop spans 16 amino acids. Trimming at V came to 4 bases and at J to 7 bases, leaving 13 bases not matched to a gene.